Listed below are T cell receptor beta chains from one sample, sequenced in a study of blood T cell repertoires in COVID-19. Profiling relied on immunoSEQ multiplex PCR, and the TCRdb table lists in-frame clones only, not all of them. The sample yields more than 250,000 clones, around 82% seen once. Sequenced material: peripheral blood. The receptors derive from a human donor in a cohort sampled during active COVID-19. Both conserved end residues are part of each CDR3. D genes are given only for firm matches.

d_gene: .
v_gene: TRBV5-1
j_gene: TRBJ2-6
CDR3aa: CASSLAASGANVLTF

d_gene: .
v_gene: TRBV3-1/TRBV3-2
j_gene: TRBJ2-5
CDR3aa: CASSLGTYSQETQYF

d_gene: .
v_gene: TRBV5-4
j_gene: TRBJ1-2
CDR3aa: CASSLGSGQAFAYGYTF

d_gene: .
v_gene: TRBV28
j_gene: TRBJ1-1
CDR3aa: CASSRIGRGLYTEAFF

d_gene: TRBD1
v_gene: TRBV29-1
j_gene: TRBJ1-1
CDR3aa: CSAVQGEEAFF

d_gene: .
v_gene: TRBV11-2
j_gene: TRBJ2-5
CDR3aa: CASSSGLTQYF

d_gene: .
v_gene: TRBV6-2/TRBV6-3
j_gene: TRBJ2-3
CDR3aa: CASSYPGLDNPQYF

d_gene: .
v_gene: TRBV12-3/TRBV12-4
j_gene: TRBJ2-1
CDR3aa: CASVADYYNEQFF

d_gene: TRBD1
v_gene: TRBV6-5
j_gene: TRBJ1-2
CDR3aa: CASSYSIGTGVGYTF

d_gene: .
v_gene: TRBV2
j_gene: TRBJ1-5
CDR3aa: CASNAGSSSPLHNQPQHF

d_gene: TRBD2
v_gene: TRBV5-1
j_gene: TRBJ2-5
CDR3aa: CASSLSGTPQETQYF

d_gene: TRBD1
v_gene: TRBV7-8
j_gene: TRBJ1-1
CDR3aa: CASSLQGVVNTEAFF

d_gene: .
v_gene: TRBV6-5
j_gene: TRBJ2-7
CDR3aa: CASKDTNSYEQYF

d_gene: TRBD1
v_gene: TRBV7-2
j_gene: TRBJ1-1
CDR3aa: CASSLRDRGRGTEAFF

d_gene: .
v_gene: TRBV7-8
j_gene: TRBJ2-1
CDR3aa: CASSLGGGAYNEQFF

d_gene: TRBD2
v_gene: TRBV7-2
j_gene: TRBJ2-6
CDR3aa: CASSLAAGGRGANVLTF

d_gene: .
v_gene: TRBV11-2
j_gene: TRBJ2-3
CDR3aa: CASSQWDTQYF

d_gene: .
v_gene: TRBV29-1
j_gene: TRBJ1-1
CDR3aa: CSVDSANTEAFF

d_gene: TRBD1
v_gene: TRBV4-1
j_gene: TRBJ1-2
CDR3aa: CASSQPVGQGSYGYTF

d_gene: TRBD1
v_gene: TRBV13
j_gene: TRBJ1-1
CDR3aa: CASSYRDRVRTEAFF

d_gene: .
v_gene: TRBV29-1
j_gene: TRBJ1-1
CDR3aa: CSVGLGARTEAFF

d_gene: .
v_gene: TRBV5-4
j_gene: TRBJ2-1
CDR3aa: CASSLGQALGEQFF

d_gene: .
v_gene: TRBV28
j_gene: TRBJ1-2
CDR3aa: CASSTSPDGIYGYTF

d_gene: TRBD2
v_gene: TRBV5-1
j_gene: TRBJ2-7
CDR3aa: CASSRTSGGVSEQYF

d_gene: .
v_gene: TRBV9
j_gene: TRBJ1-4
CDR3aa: CASSVGGHELFF